The 25 T cell receptor beta chains presented below share a single source sample, sequenced in a study of CD8+ T cells in alopecia areata (dated by TCRdb to between 2017 and 2018). The time point label for this specimen denotes: baseline before oral tofacitinib. Library method: the immunoSEQ multiplex PCR assay. For TCR sequencing, RNA was extracted from every sample and reverse transcribed into cDNA to serve as template. TCRdb obtained this table from immuneACCESS and retained in-frame rearrangements with V and J assigned. These tables miss some clones; where compared with another copy, unresolved V genes account for less than half of the shortfall, and the remainder is unexplained. This sample holds fewer than 200,000 clones; 65% to 75% were observed only once. The ten largest clones represent 11% of the sample. The material sequenced was CD8+ T cells sorted from blood, taken at week 0. These TCRs come from a human donor with alopecia areata.

V and J are TRBV9 and TRBJ2-7; maybe TRBD1 (5 bases). CDR3 length equals 16 residues. Trimming left V 3 bases short and J 2 bases short, with 18 bases between. Germline CDR1 SGDLS, CDR2 YYNGEE. CDR3 sequence (DNA): TGTGCCAGCAGCGCTACGTACCTGGCAGGGACCTACGAGCAGTACTTC. Protein sequence: CASSATYLAGTYEQYF.

This clone has a single count. Germline and junction disagree at one end, which may indicate a read error. The rearrangement uses TRBV29-1 and TRBJ1-2; D might be TRBD1 (6 bases). Germline-derived CDR1 and CDR2 are SQVTM and ANQGSEA. The CDR3 loop spans 11 amino acids. Written as DNA, the CDR3 is TGCAGCGTTGTATTGCAGGGGAAATTTGGCTTC. As protein: CSVVLQGKFGF.

The CDR3 nucleotides read TGTGCCAGCTTCAACGGAGGGTACACCTTC. The encoded protein is CASFNGGYTF. V is TRBV6-5 and J is TRBJ1-2; D is unclear. Germline values: CDR1 MNHEY, CDR2 SVGAGI. This CDR3 is 10 amino acids long. Trimming took off 8 bases at V and 11 bases at J, with 12 bases between the two ends.

The V and J genes are TRBV9 and TRBJ1-2; D is ambiguous. The V and J ends lost 4 bases and 0 bases respectively, with 13 bases between them. The CDR3 runs 15 residues. Germline V gene sequence: CDR1 SGDLS, CDR2 YYNGEE. The CDR3 coding sequence is TGTGCCAGCAGCCCAGCCCCGGCGGCTAACTATGGCTACACCTTC. Protein product: CASSPAPAANYGYTF.

The V and J genes are TRBV4-1 and TRBJ2-7; D gene ambiguous. The germline CDR1 and CDR2 sequences are MGHRA and YSYEKL. This CDR3 has 15 amino acids. The V and J ends lost 1 base and 3 bases respectively, with 13 bases between them. CDR3 sequence (DNA): TGCGCCAGCAGCCAAGGTGCAGAGAAGTACTACGAGCAGTACTTC. This gives the protein CASSQGAEKYYEQYF.

The V call is TRBV5-4, the J call TRBJ2-1; D gene ambiguous. V lost 1 base to trimming and J lost 4 bases, with 6 bases between them. This CDR3 has 13 residues. Germline V lookup: CDR1 SGHNT, CDR2 YYREEE (reference sequence). The DNA of the CDR3 is TGTGCCAGCAGCTTGCGGTCGTACAATGAGCAGTTCTTC. The encoded protein is CASSLRSYNEQFF.

There are a few counts of this clone. The chain carries TRBV7-8 and TRBJ1-5; no reliable D call. From germline, CDR1 is SGHVS and CDR2 FQNEAQ. The CDR3 contains 15 residues. V lost 4 bases to trimming and J lost 5 bases, with 15 bases between them. In DNA form, the CDR3 reads TGTGCCAGCAGCTCCCAAGGGCAGAAATATCAGCCCCAGCATTTT. Amino acid sequence: CASSSQGQKYQPQHF.

The chain couples TRBV13 to TRBJ1-2; 8 bases agree with TRBD1. V shed 4 bases and J 4 bases; nucleotides not matched to a gene: 5. Germline V gene lookup returns CDR1 PRHDT and CDR2 FYEKMQ (reference sequence). The CDR3 has 14 residues. The CDR3 sequence: CASSSRTGSYGYTF. The CDR3, as DNA: TGTGCCAGCAGCTCTAGGACAGGGAGCTATGGCTACACCTTC.

The chain has TRBV4-2 and TRBJ2-7; 9 nucleotides agree with TRBD1. Germline trimming cut 0 bases from V and 0 bases from J; bases unmatched to any gene: 3. Germline CDR1 is LGHNA and CDR2 is YNFKEQ. This CDR3 is 16 amino acids long. CDR3 loop: CASSQEGTGFSYEQYF. The CDR3 DNA is TGTGCCAGCAGCCAAGAAGGGACAGGGTTCTCCTACGAGCAGTACTTC.

This clone has just one count. The genes are TRBV4-1 and TRBJ2-5; TRBD2 matches at 11 bases. The CDR3 has 15 residues. Germline V gene lookup returns CDR1 MGHRA and CDR2 YSYEKL. The ends lost 3 bases at V and 5 bases at J; junction bases unmatched: 5. This chain's CDR3 is CASSHSGGAGETQYF. In DNA form, the CDR3 reads TGCGCCAGCAGCCATAGCGGGGGGGCCGGGGAGACCCAGTACTTC.

This clone was picked up a small number of times. The chain employs TRBV14 and TRBJ2-2; 10 bases match TRBD1. CDR3 length: 17 residues. CDR1 is SGHDN and CDR2 is FVKESK in the germline V gene. The V and J ends lost 3 bases and 2 bases, in that order; junction bases with no gene match: 6. DNA of the CDR3: TGTGCCAGCAGCCAGACCGACAGGGGGCGAAACACCGGGGAGCTGTTTTTT. Translating it yields CASSQTDRGRNTGELFF.

The gene calls are TRBV7-9 and TRBJ2-1; 9 nucleotides line up with TRBD1. In germline, CDR1 is SEHNR, CDR2 FQNEAQ (reference sequence). V shed 1 base, J shed 4 bases, and the junction held 5 bases outside the gene matches. The CDR3 sequence is 16 residues long. Written as DNA, the CDR3 is TGTGCCAGCAGCTTAGGACAGGGGGGACGATACAATGAGCAGTTCTTC. It codes for CASSLGQGGRYNEQFF. The full variable domain, in which reference TRBV7-9 and TRBJ2-1 provide the parts outside the CDR3, is DTGVSQNPRHKITKRGQNVTFRCDPISEHNRLYWYRQTLGQGPEFLTYFQNEAQLEKSRLLSDRFSAERPKGSFSTLEIQRTEQGDSAMYLCASSLGQGGRYNEQFFGPGTRLTVL.

The rearrangement links TRBV27 to TRBJ2-2, with 8 bases matching TRBD1. V trimming: 6 bases; J trimming: 7 bases; junction bases outside the gene matches: 7. The CDR3 spans 14 residues. Per germline, CDR1 MNHEY and CDR2 SMNVEV (reference sequence). CDR3 amino acids: CASRLTGGFGELFF. CDR3 coding DNA: TGTGCCAGCAGACTTACAGGGGGTTTCGGGGAGCTGTTTTTT.

This clone was observed a handful of times. V gene TRBV2 combines with J gene TRBJ1-5; no clear D. The germline V and J ends were trimmed by 7 bases and 3 bases, with 13 bases remaining between them. This CDR3 spans 14 amino acids. Germline CDR1 is SNHLY and CDR2 is FYNNEI. The CDR3 reads CASKSGAHNQPQHF. The CDR3 DNA reads TGTGCCAGCAAGAGCGGAGCCCACAATCAGCCCCAGCATTTT. Looking up the rest from reference TRBV2 and TRBJ1-5 gives the full variable domain: EPEVTQTPSHQVTQMGQEVILRCVPISNHLYFYWYRQILGQKVEFLVSFYNNEISEKSEIFDDQFSVERPDGSNFTLKIRSTKLEDSAMYFCASKSGAHNQPQHFGDGTRLSIL.

J is TRBJ2-1 and V is TRBV27; D not certain. The germline V gene encodes CDR1 MNHEY and CDR2 SMNVEV (reference sequence). This CDR3 comprises 12 residues. The V end was cut by 5 bases, the J end by 8 bases, with 10 bases between. The CDR3, as DNA: TGTGCCAGCAGTCCCCTTGGGTATGAGCAGTTCTTC. Translated, it gives CASSPLGYEQFF.

The J gene is TRBJ2-1, the V gene TRBV6-5, with TRBD2 identical over 9 bases. The CDR3 runs 13 residues. With V trimmed by 7 bases and J by 9 bases, 7 bases remained unmatched. Per the germline V gene, CDR1 is MNHEY and CDR2 is SVGAGI. The CDR3 sequence is CASNERGAPEQFF. For the CDR3, the DNA is TGTGCCAGCAATGAGCGGGGGGCGCCTGAGCAGTTCTTC.

The V and J genes are TRBV30 and TRBJ2-3; D perhaps matches TRBD1 (5 bases). This CDR3 is built from 17 residues. Germline V gives CDR1 GTSNPN, CDR2 SVGIG (reference sequence). The V end lost 1 base, the J end lost 4 bases, and 21 bases lay between the germline ends. The CDR3 loop reads CAWSGIGHGQVADTQYF. The CDR3 nucleotides read TGTGCCTGGAGTGGAATCGGACACGGGCAGGTTGCAGATACGCAGTATTTT.

This clone was observed a few times. The chain employs TRBV2 and TRBJ1-1; TRBD1 is a possible D gene (5 bases). CDR1 and CDR2 (germline): SNHLY, FYNNEI. The CDR3 covers 14 residues. The V end lost 5 bases, the J end lost 2 bases, and 12 bases lay between the germline ends. CDR3: CASSSARGNTEAFF. CDR3 DNA sequence: TGTGCCAGCAGTTCCGCTAGGGGAAACACTGAAGCTTTCTTT.

Here the CDR3 reads CAWSTGLETQYF. Here the CDR3 DNA reads TGTGCCTGGAGTACAGGGTTGGAGACCCAGTACTTC. This chain links TRBV30 with TRBJ2-5; the D gene is possibly TRBD1 (6 bases). Germline values: CDR1 GTSNPN, CDR2 SVGIG (reference sequence). Trimming took 2 bases from V and 5 from J, leaving 9 bases between them. This CDR3 region has 12 residues.

This sequence joins TRBV19 and TRBJ1-6; D gene uncertain. V dropped 3 bases and J dropped 2 bases, with 17 bases sitting between them. The CDR3 runs 18 residues. From germline, CDR1 is LNHDA and CDR2 SQIVND (reference sequence). The CDR3 bases are TGTGCCAGTAGTATTACTATGCCAGGCCGGGCCTATAATTCACCCCTCCACTTT. Amino acids: CASSITMPGRAYNSPLHF.

V is TRBV20-1 and J is TRBJ2-5; tentative D call: TRBD1 (5 bases). Trimming cost V 6 bases and J 3 bases, with 5 bases left between them. Germline loops: CDR1 DFQATT, CDR2 SNEGSKA (reference sequence). CDR3 length: 10 residues. The CDR3 bases are TGCAGTGCAGGGGAAGAGACCCAGTACTTC. Its protein product is CSAGEETQYF.

The rearrangement links TRBV7-9 to TRBJ2-3; TRBD1 matches 10 bases. Germline lookup yields CDR1 SEHNR and CDR2 FQNEAQ (reference sequence). The CDR3 is 15 residues long. Germline trimming cut 3 bases from V and 5 bases from J; bases unmatched to any gene: 5. The CDR3 sequence is CASSLRDRGLDTQYF. CDR3 nucleotide sequence: TGTGCCAGCAGCTTGCGGGACAGGGGTTTAGATACGCAGTATTTT. The whole variable domain, filled in from reference TRBV7-9 and TRBJ2-3, reads DTGVSQNPRHKITKRGQNVTFRCDPISEHNRLYWYRQTLGQGPEFLTYFQNEAQLEKSRLLSDRFSAERPKGSFSTLEIQRTEQGDSAMYLCASSLRDRGLDTQYFGPGTRLTVL.

V and J are TRBV4-1 and TRBJ1-5; no reliable D call. Germline CDR1 reads MGHRA; CDR2 reads YSYEKL. The CDR3 length is 15 residues. V lost 2 bases and J 0 bases, leaving 8 bases between the germline ends. CDR3 in DNA: TGCGCCAGCAGCCAATGGACGGATAGCAATCAGCCCCAGCATTTT. Translation: CASSQWTDSNQPQHF.

The genes are TRBV27 and TRBJ2-5; the match to TRBD1 covers 8 bases. CDR1 is MNHEY, CDR2 SMNVEV, per germline (reference sequence). Germline trimming cut 5 bases from V and 5 bases from J; bases unmatched to any gene: 16. CDR3 length equals 17 residues. Here the CDR3 DNA reads TGTGCCAGCAGTATAAGTAGGACAGGGACGATTTGGGAGACCCAGTACTTC. Residues: CASSISRTGTIWETQYF.

This clone was recorded a few times. Written as DNA, the CDR3 is TGTGCCAGCGGACTTCCAGGGGGAGGTTATGGCTACACCTTC. This codes for CASGLPGGGYGYTF. V usage is TRBV27 and J usage is TRBJ1-2; the match to TRBD1 covers 7 bases. Per the germline V gene, CDR1 is MNHEY and CDR2 is SMNVEV (reference sequence). CDR3 length: 14 residues. J lost 5 bases, V lost 8 bases, and 11 bases had no gene match.